This T cell receptor beta chain originates from a study of shared clonotypes between healthy human individuals (dated by TCRdb to between 2020 and 2021). Regarding the study in general: A few men and a couple of women, aged 18 to 49 years, made up the cohort. To estimate repertoire size and how much clonotypes are shared between individuals, the study performed deep sequencing of blood TCR repertoires from roughly five healthy adults. To increase sequencing depth and limit assay-specific biases, different laboratories used diverse techniques to prepare libraries and sequence TCR repertoires. Per donor, leukapheresis produced somewhere between about 0.94 and 9 billion PBMCs. For each donor, three plates each were used for CD4 naive and CD4 memory, two plates were used for CD8 naive, and one plate was used for CD8 memory. Results the study describes overall, beyond this receptor: Incomplete sequencing was indicated by rarefaction of sorted-subset datasets, despite the large sequencing depth. Sampling was restricted to blood, and TCR repertoires in tissue are likely to differ from TCR repertoires in blood. Clonotypes shared by all four sorted-subset donors showed higher generation probabilities than non-shared clonotypes. Pairwise subsampling indicated that sequencing depth was expected to affect the degree of clonotype sharing among donors. About 5% of naive CD4, 3.5% of naive CD8, about 2.1% of memory CD4, and around 0.4% of memory CD8 clonotypes were shared across a few donors. Because the study included a small number of donors, the genetic and exposure-history diversity represented was limited. Naive subsets generally had larger estimated clonotype richness than memory subsets did.

The donors were healthy, HIV-negative adults with no recently reported acute infections or vaccinations. Every donor was a Caucasian adult living in Nashville, Tennessee, USA. CD4+ T cells were enriched by magnetic negative selection; naive cells were then positively selected on CD45RA, and the negative fraction formed the memory subset. After blood collection by leukapheresis, PBMCs were isolated using Ficoll-Histopaque density gradient centrifugation and then cryopreserved in the vapor phase of liquid nitrogen. Analytical flow cytometry was used to check the purity and quantity of each magnetically sorted T cell population. Each sorted fraction had its genomic DNA isolated and then quantified by UV absorbance on a Nanodrop 2000c. Using the deep immunoSEQ assay, TCR CDR3 regions were amplified from genomic DNA by multiplex PCR. For each cell subset, the extracted genomic DNA was distributed evenly across all wells of several immunoSEQ 96-well plates, and each plate served as one replicate. Each replicate PCR for sorted subsets received roughly 0.2 ug genomic DNA, equal to tens of thousands of T cell genomes. Purified libraries were quantified with a Qubit 3.0 fluorometer, sized on a Bioanalyzer 2100, and re-quantified with the KAPA Library Quantification kit. A separate single-read 150-cycle Illumina NextSeq 550 flow cell was used to sequence each immunoSEQ 96-well plate. In the source study's methods: Because the immunoSEQ output included only junctional sequences and no quality scores, the filtering could not be the same as the filtering used for full-length reads. To assign V/J genes and CDR3, sequences were annotated against IMGT germline references using PyIR, a Python wrapper for IgBLAST v1.9. Reads were removed for weak V/J assignments (E-value above 1e-6), missing CDR3, stop codons, out-of-frame junctions, or ambiguous translated residues. V3J clonotypes were defined as sequences sharing the same inferred V gene, J gene, and CDR3 amino acid sequence. Percentage overlap between repertoires was computed as shared unique clonotypes divided by the size of the smaller repertoire. Richness of each repertoire was evaluated using RTK rarefaction, the Chao1 estimator, and Recon v2.1 estimates of unobserved clonotypes. OLGA was used to compute generation probabilities for all TCRbeta clonotypes that the gDNA method yielded from a handful of donors. TCRdb retrieved this table from immuneACCESS and kept in-frame rearrangements only. Not all clones are present; in checked studies, unresolved V genes account for under half, and no reason is known for the remainder. The V and J calls and the clone size are those of that table, but D and trimming were determined from the DNA. The sample table holds approximately 1.5 million clones, of which nearly 99% were seen once. The top ten clonotypes cover roughly 0.4% of the sample.

Remarks on this clone: Its antigen is still unknown. There are no base qualities to consult, and no much larger clone falls within one base.

The specimen sequenced was naive CD4+ T cells sorted from blood. Taken with the paper, the label for cell subset or site translates to: CD45RA+ positively selected. This receptor was identified in a man under 40 in good health.

The encoded CDR3 is CASSQDSMNTEAFF. The sequence in DNA is TGCGCCAGCAGCCAGGATAGCATGAACACTGAAGCTTTCTTT. The chain is encoded by TRBV4-3 joined to TRBJ1-1; the D gene is not confidently resolved. The germline V gene gives CDR1 as LGHNA and CDR2 as YSLEER. Taken from cysteine to phenylalanine, the CDR3 has 14 residues. Kept here is only the CDR3 DNA, which spans 42 bases and is read in frame from base 1. Cut back by 3 bases and 0 bases, the V and J ends lie 8 bases apart.